In its sample, the clone carrying this T cell receptor beta chain was seen a few times. What it binds is unknown. Into CD45RA+ naive and CD45RA-negative memory subsets, the CD4+ cells were split. Germline CDR1 is ENHRY and CDR2 is SYGVKD. The CDR3 contains 14 residues. Losses at the gene ends were 3 bases for V and 2 bases for J; bases not matched to a gene: 1. These data originate in a study of shared clonotypes between healthy human individuals. Background on the study: CD4 naive and memory got three plates each, CD8 naive two, CD8 memory one. Study-wide findings and caveats: Several donors had around 5.5% of their naive CD4 clonotypes in common. Depth was large, yet rarefaction showed that sorted-subset sequencing was incomplete.

Sequencing used immunoSEQ multiplex PCR; TCRdb keeps in-frame clones, though not all of them. Of about 1 million clones in the sample, about 77% were seen once. The clonotype originates from a man between 18 and 29 years old in good health. The rearrangement joins TRBV10-3 to TRBJ2-7, with TRBD2 identical over 10 bases. The sequenced material came from memory CD4+ T cells sorted from blood. Indicated subset: CD45RA-negative fraction. The chain's CDR3 is CAISDSGRTYEQYF. The CDR3 region has the DNA TGTGCCATCAGTGATAGCGGGAGGACCTACGAGCAGTACTTC.